The clone carrying this TCR beta chain was seen at least ten times. Antigen unknown. The source of the sample is a study of T cells in Graves' hyperthyroidism and ophthalmopathy. With 0 bases removed from V and 0 bases from J, the gap between germline ends came to 12 bases. CDR1 is SEHNR, CDR2 FQNEAQ, per germline (reference sequence). The length of the CDR3 is 17 residues. Whole-study results and caveats: Classification by a 13 V-J model distinguished ophthalmopathy from stable hyperthyroidism.

The CDR3 regions of TCR beta were amplified from RNA transcripts. First-round RT-PCR of the TCR CDR3 relied on the HTBI primer set. MiXCR, applied by TCRdb to the multiplex PCR reads, yields one record per CDR3 protein. The sample holds approximately 380,000 distinct CDR3 sequences, approximately 17% seen once. This TCR was sampled from a man between 18 and 35 years old with Graves' ophthalmopathy. The sample was blood. This chain links TRBV7-9 with TRBJ2-1, with D hard to call. This chain's CDR3 is CASSLASLPSSYNEQFF. CDR3 sequence (DNA): TGTGCCAGCAGCTTAGCTTCCCTCCCGAGCTCCTACAATGAGCAGTTCTTC.